This T cell receptor (beta chain) was obtained from a study of T cells after yellow fever vaccination. General study results and limits: Reappearance after the booster was seen for most primary-vaccination clones, at 96% CD4 and 70% to 90% CD8.

This clonotype showed up many times. Antigen specificity is unknown. Each CDR3 protein is one row after TCRdb ran MiXCR on the 5' RACE reads. The sample consists of about 360,000 distinct CDR3 sequences, 6.2% of them appearing once. The CDR3 has 16 residues. Per the germline V gene, CDR1 is MDHEN and CDR2 is SYDVKM. V was clipped by 4 bases and J by 5 bases; unmatched bases: 9. The TCR originated in a man aged 25-45 years who received the YFV17D yellow fever vaccine. The chain joins TRBV28 to TRBJ2-7, with TRBD1 matching over 12 bases. The sequencing used PBMCs, collected 5 days after the yellow fever booster vaccination. CDR3 sequence reads: CASSSPGQGAVHEQYF. The CDR3 DNA is TGTGCCAGCAGTTCCCCGGGACAGGGGGCTGTCCACGAGCAGTACTTC. Together with reference TRBV28 and TRBJ2-7, the CDR3 gives the full variable domain: DVKVTQSSRYLVKRTGEKVFLECVQDMDHENMFWYRQDPGLGLRLIYFSYDVKMKEKGDIPEGYSVSREKKERFSLILESASTNQTSMYLCASSSPGQGAVHEQYFGPGTRLTVT.